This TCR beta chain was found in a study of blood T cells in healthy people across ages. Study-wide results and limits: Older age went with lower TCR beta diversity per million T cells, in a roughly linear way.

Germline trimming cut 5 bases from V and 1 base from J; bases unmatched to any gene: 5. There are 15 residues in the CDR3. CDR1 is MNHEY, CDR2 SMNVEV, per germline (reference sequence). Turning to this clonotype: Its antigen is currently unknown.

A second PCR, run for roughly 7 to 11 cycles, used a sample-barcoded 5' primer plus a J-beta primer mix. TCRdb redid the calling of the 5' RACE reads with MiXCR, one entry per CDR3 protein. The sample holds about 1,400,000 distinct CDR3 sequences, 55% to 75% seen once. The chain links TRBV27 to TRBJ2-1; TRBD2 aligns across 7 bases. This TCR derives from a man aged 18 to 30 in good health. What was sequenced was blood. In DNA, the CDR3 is TGTGCCAGCAGTCTCACTAGCGATTCCTACAATGAGCAGTTCTTC. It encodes CASSLTSDSYNEQFF.